This note documents a single T cell receptor (beta chain) sequence. Its antigen is still unknown. The germline V gene has CDR1 MNHEY and CDR2 SVGAGI. The germline V and J ends were trimmed by 2 bases and 2 bases, with 6 bases remaining between them. The CDR3 consists of 13 residues. This specimen comes from a study of siplizumab effects on memory and regulatory T cells. Study-wide results and caveats: The alloresponse seemed to draw substantially on naive T cells, which appeared more diverse than memory cells.

Profiled with immunoSEQ multiplex PCR; TCRdb holds only in-frame clones, not every one. The data contain about 87,000 clones, approximately 90% of them singletons. The V and J genes are TRBV6-5 and TRBJ1-1, with D hard to call. The sample consisted of CD4+ T cells sorted from blood. This clonotype was sampled from a human donor in good health. The CDR3 DNA reads as TGTGCCAGCAGTTACAACAGAAACACTGAAGCTTTCTTT. Its protein is CASSYNRNTEAFF.